This TCR beta chain was documented in a study of cytomegalovirus exposure and HLA in healthy donors. Amplification used 60 Vbeta primers and 13 Jbeta primers. Using immunoSEQ multiplex PCR, the repertoire was profiled, and TCRdb retains in-frame clones only, with some absent. Among approximately 170,000 clones, 70% to 90% were seen once, and the ten largest hold approximately 2.5%. Germline CDR1 and CDR2: SGHRS and YFSETQ. J was trimmed by 4 bases and V by 0 bases; bases with no gene match: 8. The CDR3 consists of 16 residues. The chain couples TRBV5-1 to TRBJ1-1; 8 bases align to TRBD1. Sequenced input: PBMCs. The origin of this receptor is a man younger than 45 in good health and CMV-seropositive. The CDR3 DNA reads TGCGCCAGCAGCTTGGGTGGCGCAGGGGGCGTCACTGAAGCTTTCTTT. This translates into CASSLGGAGGVTEAFF.